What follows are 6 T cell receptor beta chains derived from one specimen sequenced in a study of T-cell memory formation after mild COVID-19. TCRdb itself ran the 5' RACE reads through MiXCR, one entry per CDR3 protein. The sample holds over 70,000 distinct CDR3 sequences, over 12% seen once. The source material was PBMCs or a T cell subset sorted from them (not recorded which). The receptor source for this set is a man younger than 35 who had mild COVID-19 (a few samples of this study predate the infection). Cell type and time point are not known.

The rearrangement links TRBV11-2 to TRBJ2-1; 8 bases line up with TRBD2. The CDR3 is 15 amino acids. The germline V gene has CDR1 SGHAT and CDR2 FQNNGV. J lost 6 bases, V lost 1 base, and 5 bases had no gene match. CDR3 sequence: CASSLGWLAGNEQFF. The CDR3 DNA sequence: TGTGCCAGCAGCTTAGGTTGGCTAGCGGGCAATGAGCAGTTCTTC.

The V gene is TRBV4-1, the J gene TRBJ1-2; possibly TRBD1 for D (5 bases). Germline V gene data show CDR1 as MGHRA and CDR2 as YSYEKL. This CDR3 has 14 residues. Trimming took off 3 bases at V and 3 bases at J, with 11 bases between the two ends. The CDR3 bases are TGCGCCAGCAGCCACCTACAGGACTACTATGGCTACACCTTC. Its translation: CASSHLQDYYGYTF.

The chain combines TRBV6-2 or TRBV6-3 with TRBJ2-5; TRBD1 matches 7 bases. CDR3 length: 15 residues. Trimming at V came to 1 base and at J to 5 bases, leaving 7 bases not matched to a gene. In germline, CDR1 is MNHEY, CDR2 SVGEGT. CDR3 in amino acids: CASSYLGGRSETQYF. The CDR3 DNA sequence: TGTGCCAGCAGTTACTTAGGGGGCCGGTCTGAGACCCAGTACTTC.

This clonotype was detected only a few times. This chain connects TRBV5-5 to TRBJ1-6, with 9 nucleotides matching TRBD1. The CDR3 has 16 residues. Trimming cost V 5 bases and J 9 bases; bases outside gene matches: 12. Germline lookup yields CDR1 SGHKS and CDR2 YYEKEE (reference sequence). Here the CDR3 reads CASSHYGSDRGSPLHF. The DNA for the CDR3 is TGTGCCAGCAGTCATTACGGATCGGACAGGGGTTCACCCCTCCACTTT.

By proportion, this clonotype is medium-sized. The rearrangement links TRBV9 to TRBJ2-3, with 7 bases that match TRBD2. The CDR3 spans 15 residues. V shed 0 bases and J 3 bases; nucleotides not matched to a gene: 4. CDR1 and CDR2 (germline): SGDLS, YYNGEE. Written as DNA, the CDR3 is TGTGCCAGCAGCGTAGAGTGGGGGGGAACAGATACGCAGTATTTT. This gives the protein CASSVEWGGTDTQYF.

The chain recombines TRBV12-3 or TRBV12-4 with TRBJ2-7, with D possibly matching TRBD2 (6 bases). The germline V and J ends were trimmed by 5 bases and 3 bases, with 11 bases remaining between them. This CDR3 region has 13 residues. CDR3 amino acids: CASSVPGGYEQYF. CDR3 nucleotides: TGTGCCAGCAGTGTGCCCGGGGGCTACGAGCAGTACTTC.